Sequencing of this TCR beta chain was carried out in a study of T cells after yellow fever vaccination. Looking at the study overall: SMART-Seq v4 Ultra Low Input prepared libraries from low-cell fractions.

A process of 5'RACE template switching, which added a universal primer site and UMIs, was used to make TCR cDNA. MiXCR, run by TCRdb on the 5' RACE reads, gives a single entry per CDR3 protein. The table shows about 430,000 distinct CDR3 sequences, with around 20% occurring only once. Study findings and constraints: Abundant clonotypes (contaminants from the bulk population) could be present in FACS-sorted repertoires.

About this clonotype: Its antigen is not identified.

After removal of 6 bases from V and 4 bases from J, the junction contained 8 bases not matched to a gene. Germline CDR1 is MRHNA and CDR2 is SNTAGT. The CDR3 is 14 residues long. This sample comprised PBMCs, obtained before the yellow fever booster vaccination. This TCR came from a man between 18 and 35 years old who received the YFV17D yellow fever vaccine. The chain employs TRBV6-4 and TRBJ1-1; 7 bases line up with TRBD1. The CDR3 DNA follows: TGTGCCAGCAGAGACACAGGGGCCCTCACTGAAGCTTTCTTT. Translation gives CASRDTGALTEAFF.